Following are 25 T cell receptor beta chains from one sample sequenced in a study of cytomegalovirus exposure and HLA in healthy donors. Using immunoSEQ multiplex PCR, the repertoire was profiled, and TCRdb retains in-frame clones only, with some absent. This repertoire shows 85,000 to 120,000 clones, about 87% found once; its top ten account for 1.5% to 2%. The material sequenced was PBMCs. These receptors were taken from a woman between 18 and 30 years old in good health and CMV-seropositive.

This chain connects TRBV4-2 to TRBJ2-6, with D possibly matching TRBD2 (6 bases). Trimming took 0 bases from V and 3 from J, leaving 6 bases between them. In germline, CDR1 is LGHNA, CDR2 YNFKEQ. The length of the CDR3 is 15 residues. The CDR3 sequence is CASSQEEGGANVLTF. As DNA, the CDR3 is TGTGCCAGCAGCCAAGAGGAGGGTGGGGCCAACGTCCTGACTTTC.

The chain has TRBV19 and TRBJ1-5; tentatively, D is TRBD1 (5 bases). The ends were cut back, 4 bases at V and 6 bases at J, with 13 bases in the middle. Germline V gives CDR1 LNHDA, CDR2 SQIVND (reference sequence). The CDR3 extends over 14 amino acids. CDR3 region: CASSNWTTGQPQHF. The CDR3 bases are TGTGCCAGTAGTAATTGGACAACTGGTCAGCCCCAGCATTTT.

The genes are TRBV29-1 and TRBJ2-3, with 7 bases identical to TRBD2. Germline V gene sequence: CDR1 SQVTM, CDR2 ANQGSEA. The J segment lost 0 bases and the V segment lost 7 bases, leaving 13 bases of the junction unmatched. The CDR3 runs 16 residues. The CDR3 coding sequence is TGCAGCGCTAGCCCCGGGGACTACGCTAGCACAGATACGCAGTATTTT. It codes for CSASPGDYASTDTQYF.

V gene TRBV6-1 combines with J gene TRBJ2-2, with D tentatively TRBD1 (5 bases). V lost 2 bases and J lost 5, with 12 bases in between. The V gene's germline CDR1 is MNHNS and CDR2 SASEGT. The CDR3 is 15 residues long. CDR3 region: CASSEMPGRTGELFF. The CDR3 DNA sequence: TGTGCCAGCAGTGAAATGCCAGGGCGGACCGGGGAGCTGTTTTTT.

The chain combines TRBV4-2 with TRBJ2-1; perhaps TRBD2 as D (7 bases). Germline lookup yields CDR1 LGHNA and CDR2 YNFKEQ. Trimming removed 3 bases at V and 2 bases at J, with 17 bases between. The CDR3 extends over 17 amino acids. CDR3: CASSQSIGGAAYNEQFF. CDR3 nucleotide sequence: TGTGCCAGCAGCCAGAGCATAGGGGGGGCCGCCTACAATGAGCAGTTCTTC.

The rearrangement uses TRBV28 and TRBJ2-1, with TRBD2 matching 8 bases. V gave up 6 bases and J gave up 3 bases; unmatched junction bases: 7. There are 15 residues in the CDR3. The germline V gene encodes CDR1 MDHEN and CDR2 SYDVKM. Here the CDR3 DNA reads TGTGCCAGCAGCCCCGGGGGGGTGGGCTACAATGAGCAGTTCTTC. Amino acids: CASSPGGVGYNEQFF. The full variable domain, with the rest looked up from reference TRBV28 and TRBJ2-1, is DVKVTQSSRYLVKRTGEKVFLECVQDMDHENMFWYRQDPGLGLRLIYFSYDVKMKEKGDIPEGYSVSREKKERFSLILESASTNQTSMYLCASSPGGVGYNEQFFGPGTRLTVL.

This chain connects TRBV29-1 to TRBJ2-3, with D possibly matching TRBD2 (6 bases). This CDR3 is 14 amino acids long. V was clipped by 4 bases and J by 0 bases, with 11 bases between them. Germline V lookup: CDR1 SQVTM, CDR2 ANQGSEA. In DNA, the CDR3 is TGCAGCGTTGGGGTGGGGGGTAGCACAGATACGCAGTATTTT. Protein product: CSVGVGGSTDTQYF.

This chain links TRBV18 with TRBJ2-3, with 10 bases identical to TRBD2. The CDR3 has 16 residues. J lost 0 bases, V lost 6 bases, and 6 bases had no gene match. Germline V gene sequence: CDR1 KGHSH, CDR2 LQKENI. CDR3 in DNA: TGTGCCAGCTCCACCACTAGCGGGGAAAGCACAGATACGCAGTATTTT. Encoded protein: CASSTTSGESTDTQYF.

This clone appeared once. J is TRBJ2-2 and V is TRBV7-8; 9 bases are shared with TRBD1. This CDR3 comprises 15 residues. The J segment lost 6 bases and the V segment lost 3 bases, leaving 5 bases of the junction unmatched. Germline V gene data show CDR1 as SGHVS and CDR2 as FQNEAQ. CDR3 residues: CASSFGTGLAGELFF. For the CDR3, the DNA is TGTGCCAGCAGCTTTGGGACAGGGCTAGCCGGGGAGCTGTTTTTT. Based on the CDR3 plus reference TRBV7-8 and TRBJ2-2, the full variable domain is GAGVSQSPRYKVAKRGQDVALRCDPISGHVSLFWYQQALGQGPEFLTYFQNEAQLDKSGLPSDRFFAERPEGSVSTLKIQRTQQEDSAVYLCASSFGTGLAGELFFGEGSRLTVL.

The J gene is TRBJ1-1, the V gene TRBV20-1; no clear D. This CDR3 region has 11 residues. The V end lost 6 bases, the J end lost 4 bases, and 9 bases lay between the germline ends. The germline V gene has CDR1 DFQATT and CDR2 SNEGSKA (reference sequence). The CDR3 bases are TGCAGTGCCCCGTTTATCACTGAAGCTTTCTTT. Translated, it gives CSAPFITEAFF.

This sequence joins TRBV27 and TRBJ2-1, with 12 bases aligning to TRBD2. The V gene's germline CDR1 is MNHEY and CDR2 SMNVEV (reference sequence). The CDR3 runs 15 residues. V trimming: 6 bases; J trimming: 8 bases; junction bases outside the gene matches: 8. This CDR3 is CASSLPTSGGYEQFF. The CDR3 DNA reads TGTGCCAGCAGCTTACCGACTAGCGGGGGATATGAGCAGTTCTTC.

This chain connects TRBV28 to TRBJ1-6, with D tentatively TRBD1 (5 bases). The CDR3 totals 16 residues. V was pared by 9 bases and J by 5 bases, with 20 bases between. Germline CDR1 MDHEN, CDR2 SYDVKM. The CDR3 coding sequence is TGTGCCAGTATGCGAGGCGGTGCGGGGCATAATTCACCCCTCCACTTT. Protein product: CASMRGGAGHNSPLHF.

The CDR3 sequence: CASGGDETQYF. As DNA, the CDR3 is TGTGCCAGCGGGGGGGATGAGACCCAGTACTTC. The V call is TRBV6-6, the J call TRBJ2-5; TRBD2 matches 7 bases. CDR1 is MNHNY, CDR2 SVGAGI, per germline (reference sequence). The CDR3 is 11 residues long. The J segment lost 5 bases and the V segment lost 8 bases, leaving 2 bases of the junction unmatched.

The count of this clone is one. The rearrangement joins TRBV6-1 to TRBJ2-1; TRBD1 matches 7 bases. Germline V gene lookup returns CDR1 MNHNS and CDR2 SASEGT. The CDR3 contains 15 residues. J lost 0 bases, V lost 4 bases, and 3 bases had no gene match. The CDR3 here is CASSVTGSSYNEQFF. For the CDR3, the DNA is TGTGCCAGCAGTGTGACAGGGAGCTCCTACAATGAGCAGTTCTTC.

This chain links TRBV10-3 with TRBJ2-6, with D possibly being TRBD1 (5 bases). Between the trimmed V and J ends, which lost 2 bases and 2 bases, there was a span of 10 bases. The length of the CDR3 is 16 residues. The germline CDR1 and CDR2 sequences are ENHRY and SYGVKD. In DNA form, the CDR3 reads TGTGCCATCAGTGAGGCAGGGATGGCTGGGGCCAACGTCCTGACTTTC. The encoded protein is CAISEAGMAGANVLTF.

The CDR3, as DNA: TGTGCCAGCTCACCTGGGACTGTATCCTACGAGCAGTACGTC. It yields the protein CASSPGTVSYEQYV. The rearrangement joins TRBV18 to TRBJ2-7; a weak D match, TRBD2 (6 bases). Germline lookup yields CDR1 KGHSH and CDR2 LQKENI. CDR3 size: 14 residues. Trimming stripped 3 bases from V and 1 base from J, with 10 bases between.

V gene TRBV9 combines with J gene TRBJ2-2; 12 bases fit TRBD2. The V and J ends lost 0 bases and 3 bases, in that order; junction bases with no gene match: 6. Germline CDR1 SGDLS, CDR2 YYNGEE. This CDR3 contains 18 residues. CDR3 in DNA: TGTGCCAGCAGCGTAGATACAACTAGCGGGGGGTACACCGGGGAGCTGTTTTTT. Its translation: CASSVDTTSGGYTGELFF.

This clone was counted a few times. This chain connects TRBV6-1 to TRBJ1-2, with TRBD1 matching over 10 bases. CDR1 and CDR2 (germline): MNHNS, SASEGT. This CDR3 is 15 amino acids long. With 7 bases clipped from V and 5 bases from J, the junction kept 10 bases outside the gene matches. The CDR3 DNA follows: TGTGCCAGCACCCTGGGGGGGACAGGGGATTATGGCTACACCTTC. Its translation: CASTLGGTGDYGYTF.

The chain recombines TRBV10-1 with TRBJ1-2, with 7 bases that match TRBD1. J was trimmed by 4 bases and V by 11 bases; bases with no gene match: 13. CDR1 is WNHNN and CDR2 is SYGVQD in the germline V gene (reference sequence). The CDR3 spans 14 residues. CDR3 in amino acids: CADKGGAVFYGYTF. For the CDR3, the DNA is TGCGCCGACAAAGGGGGCGCCGTTTTCTATGGCTACACCTTC.

The rearrangement links TRBV7-9 to TRBJ2-2; D unclear. Germline loops: CDR1 SEHNR, CDR2 FQNEAQ (reference sequence). The length of the CDR3 is 14 residues. V was shortened by 5 bases and J by 8 bases, with 15 bases between the two germline ends. CDR3 protein: CASSELITRGELFF. CDR3 DNA: TGTGCCAGCAGCGAACTTATAACTCGTGGGGAGCTGTTTTTT.

This clone was observed a handful of times. V usage is TRBV4-2 and J usage is TRBJ2-1; TRBD2 agrees at 8 bases. There are 16 residues in the CDR3. V shed 1 base, J shed 2 bases, and the junction held 4 bases outside the gene matches. Germline lookup yields CDR1 LGHNA and CDR2 YNFKEQ. Written as DNA, the CDR3 is TGTGCCAGCAGCCAAGGAGCGGGGGCGGCCTACAATGAGCAGTTCTTC. Translation gives CASSQGAGAAYNEQFF.

The chain links TRBV6-4 to TRBJ1-5; 10 bases match TRBD1. V was clipped by 7 bases and J by 3 bases; unmatched bases: 18. CDR1 and CDR2 from the germline V gene are MRHNA and SNTAGT. The CDR3 extends over 19 amino acids. The CDR3 coding sequence is TGTGCCAGCAATTCGTTTCGGACGCGGACAGGGGGTATCAATCAGCCCCAGCATTTT. Translation: CASNSFRTRTGGINQPQHF.

This rearrangement joins TRBV7-2 to TRBJ2-1; 10 positions agree with TRBD2. The J segment lost 9 bases and the V segment lost 5 bases, leaving 13 bases of the junction unmatched. The CDR3 spans 16 residues. From germline, CDR1 is SGHTA and CDR2 FQGNSA. This CDR3 reads CASSLPGLATWGEQFF. DNA of the CDR3: TGTGCCAGCAGCCTTCCGGGACTAGCGACGTGGGGTGAGCAGTTCTTC.

This chain links TRBV4-2 with TRBJ1-5; 9 bases line up with TRBD1. With V trimmed by 4 bases and J by 6 bases, 7 bases remained unmatched. Per the germline V gene, CDR1 is LGHNA and CDR2 is YNFKEQ. The CDR3 has 15 amino acids. This chain's CDR3 is CASSPEQGATQPQHF. The DNA for the CDR3 is TGTGCCAGCAGCCCCGAACAGGGGGCTACTCAGCCCCAGCATTTT.

The chain carries TRBV7-8 and TRBJ2-2; TRBD2 matches 15 bases. With V trimmed by 5 bases and J by 3 bases, 7 bases remained unmatched. The CDR3 is made up of 18 amino acids. The germline CDR1 and CDR2 sequences are SGHVS and FQNEAQ. DNA for the CDR3: TGTGCCAGCAGCCTCCGGACTAGCGGGGGGGGGCACACCGGGGAGCTGTTTTTT. Translating it yields CASSLRTSGGGHTGELFF.